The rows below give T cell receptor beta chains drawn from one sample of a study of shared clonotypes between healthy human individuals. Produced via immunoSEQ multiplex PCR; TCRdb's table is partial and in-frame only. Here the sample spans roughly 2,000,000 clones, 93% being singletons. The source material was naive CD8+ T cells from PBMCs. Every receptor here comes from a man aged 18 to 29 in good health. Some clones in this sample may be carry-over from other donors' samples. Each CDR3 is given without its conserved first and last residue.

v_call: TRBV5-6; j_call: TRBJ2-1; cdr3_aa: ASSSRTYNEQF
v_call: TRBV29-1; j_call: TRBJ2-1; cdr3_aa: SVGRLLKSAGENEQF
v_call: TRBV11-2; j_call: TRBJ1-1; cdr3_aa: ASSLYHIRGTEAF
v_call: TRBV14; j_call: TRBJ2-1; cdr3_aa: ASSQDLAPPYNEQF
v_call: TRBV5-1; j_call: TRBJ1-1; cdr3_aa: ASSPWDSVNTEAF
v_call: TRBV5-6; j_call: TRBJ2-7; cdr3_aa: ASSLEGGTFDEQY
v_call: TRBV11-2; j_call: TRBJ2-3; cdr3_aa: ASSSPSRGPDADTQY
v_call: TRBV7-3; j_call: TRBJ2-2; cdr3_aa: ASSLTAGHRNTGELF
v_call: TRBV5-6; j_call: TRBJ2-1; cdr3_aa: ASSLVAGAYNEQF
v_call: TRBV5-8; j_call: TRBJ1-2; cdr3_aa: ASSHRTGGIYGYT
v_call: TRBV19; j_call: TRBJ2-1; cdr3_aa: ASVAGGYNEQF
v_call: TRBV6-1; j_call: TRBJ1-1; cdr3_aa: ASSDFRRGDVLAF
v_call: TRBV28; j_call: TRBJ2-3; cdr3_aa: ASSPPLTDTQY
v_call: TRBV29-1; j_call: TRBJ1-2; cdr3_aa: SVVITDPNYGYT
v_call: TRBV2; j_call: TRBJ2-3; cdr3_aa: ASSARLAGGRTDTQY
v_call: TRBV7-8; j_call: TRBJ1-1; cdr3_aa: ASSSRVGALNTEAF
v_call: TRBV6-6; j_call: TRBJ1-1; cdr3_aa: ASSYSTSNTEAF
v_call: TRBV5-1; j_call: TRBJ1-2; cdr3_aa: ASSLASLAGYGYT
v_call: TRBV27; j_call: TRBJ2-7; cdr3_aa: ASARTSGWEQY
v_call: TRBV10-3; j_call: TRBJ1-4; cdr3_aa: AISMGTGDEKLF
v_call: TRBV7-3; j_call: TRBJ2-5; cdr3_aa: ASSLGVAGEETQY
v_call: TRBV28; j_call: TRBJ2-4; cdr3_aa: ASSLWTGRTDIQY
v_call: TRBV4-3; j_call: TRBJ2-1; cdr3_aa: ASSPGTSGYNEQF
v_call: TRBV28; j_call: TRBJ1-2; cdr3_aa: ASSSLDRDFGGYT
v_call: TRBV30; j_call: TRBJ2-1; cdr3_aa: AWKALPSYNEQF
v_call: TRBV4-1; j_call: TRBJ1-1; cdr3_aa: ASSQLSAPRPDTEAF
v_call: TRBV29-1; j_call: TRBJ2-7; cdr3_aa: SAWRGDRAYEQY
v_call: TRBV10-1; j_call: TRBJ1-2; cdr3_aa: ASSPGKYYGYT
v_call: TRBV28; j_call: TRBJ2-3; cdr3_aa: ASRTLSGSIGGTDTQY